These 31 T cell receptor beta chains share one sample of origin, sequenced in a study of blood T cell repertoires in COVID-19. TCRdb's table, derived via immunoSEQ multiplex PCR, lists solely in-frame clones and lacks some. The data show about 280,000 clones, with roughly 90% seen just once and 11% held by the top ten. The sample was peripheral blood. These receptors originate from a woman between 25 and 40 years old with COVID-19, enrolled during active disease.

V and J are TRBV2 and TRBJ2-4, with D maybe TRBD2 (5 bases). Per germline, CDR1 SNHLY and CDR2 FYNNEI. The V end was cut by 6 bases, the J end by 5 bases, with 11 bases between. The CDR3 length is 13 residues. DNA of the CDR3: TGTGCCAGCAGGAGGGATCCCCAAAACATTCAGTACTTC. It encodes CASRRDPQNIQYF. The whole variable domain, filled in from reference TRBV2 and TRBJ2-4, reads EPEVTQTPSHQVTQMGQEVILRCVPISNHLYFYWYRQILGQKVEFLVSFYNNEISEKSEIFDDQFSVERPDGSNFTLKIRSTKLEDSAMYFCASRRDPQNIQYFGAGTRLSVL.

This clone was found once. The chain links TRBV4-3 to TRBJ1-1, with a weak D call TRBD1 (6 bases). Trimming left V 3 bases short and J 6 bases short, with 11 bases between. Germline V CDR1 and CDR2: LGHNA, YSLEER. CDR3 length: 13 residues. CDR3 nucleotides: TGCGCCAGCAGCCATGACAGGTCTCCTGAAGCTTTCTTT. Encoded protein: CASSHDRSPEAFF.

The rearrangement uses TRBV19 and TRBJ1-4; perhaps TRBD1 as D (6 bases). CDR3 length equals 14 residues. The V gene's germline CDR1 is LNHDA and CDR2 SQIVND (reference sequence). The V end lost 4 bases, the J end lost 8 bases, and 14 bases lay between the germline ends. This CDR3 is CASSNFRGGEKLFF. The CDR3 DNA sequence: TGTGCCAGTAGTAATTTTCGGGGGGGCGAAAAACTGTTTTTT.

This sequence joins TRBV7-2 and TRBJ2-3; 7 nucleotides match TRBD2. Per germline, CDR1 SGHTA and CDR2 FQGNSA. This CDR3 region has 15 residues. The trim removed 5 bases at V and 0 bases at J, leaving 5 bases unmatched. CDR3 sequence reads: CASSPSGISTDTQYF. The CDR3 DNA reads TGTGCCAGCAGCCCCAGCGGGATAAGCACAGATACGCAGTATTTT.

The V and J genes are TRBV7-2 and TRBJ2-2, with a possible D match to TRBD1 (6 bases). The CDR3 has 15 amino acids. Germline loops: CDR1 SGHTA, CDR2 FQGNSA. Trimming cost V 0 bases and J 7 bases, with 12 bases left between them. The CDR3 protein is CASSLAGLDSGELFF. The CDR3 DNA is TGTGCCAGCAGCTTAGCGGGGCTGGACAGCGGGGAGCTGTTTTTT.

The chain carries TRBV19 and TRBJ1-2, with D maybe TRBD1 (6 bases). The CDR3 consists of 15 residues. Looked up from germline, CDR1 is LNHDA and CDR2 is SQIVND (reference sequence). The V gene lost 5 bases and the J gene lost 4 bases, with 17 bases spanning the gap. CDR3 coding DNA: TGTGCCAGTAGTCTCAGTTCCAGGGGAAGCTATGGCTACACCTTC. Its protein is CASSLSSRGSYGYTF.

The V gene is TRBV7-3, the J gene TRBJ2-7; 10 bases are shared with TRBD1. V dropped 5 bases and J dropped 3; count of bases not matched to a gene: 7. Germline values: CDR1 SGHTA, CDR2 FQGTGA. The CDR3 consists of 15 residues. The CDR3 DNA follows: TGTGCCAGCAGCGGGACAGGGGATCGGTGCTACGAGCAGTACTTC. Translated, it gives CASSGTGDRCYEQYF.

The chain has TRBV30 and TRBJ2-1, with 9 bases identical to TRBD2. The V gene's germline CDR1 is GTSNPN and CDR2 SVGIG (reference sequence). The trim removed 6 bases at V and 4 bases at J, leaving 4 bases unmatched. The CDR3 length is 13 residues. The CDR3 sequence is CACTSGLYNEQFF. In nucleotides, the CDR3 is TGTGCCTGTACTAGCGGGTTATACAATGAGCAGTTCTTC.

The chain has TRBV9 and TRBJ2-3; D call uncertain. V lost 0 bases and J 2 bases, leaving 13 bases between the germline ends. Per the germline V gene, CDR1 is SGDLS and CDR2 is YYNGEE. CDR3 length equals 16 residues. The CDR3 DNA sequence: TGTGCCAGCAGCGTAGGCGGATCTTCTTTCACAGATACGCAGTATTTT. This codes for CASSVGGSSFTDTQYF.

The V call is TRBV2, the J call TRBJ2-7; D perhaps matches TRBD2 (6 bases). The V and J ends lost 8 bases and 5 bases respectively, with 22 bases between them. Germline CDR1 and CDR2: SNHLY and FYNNEI. The CDR3 is 15 residues long. The CDR3 nucleotides are TGTGCCAGCTGGGGCCTTGCGGGACCAGCGGACGAGCAGTACTTC. This codes for CASWGLAGPADEQYF.

CDR3 sequence: CASSKGTGGRYGYTF. The DNA of the CDR3 is TGCGCCAGCAGCAAGGGGACAGGGGGAAGGTATGGCTACACCTTC. The genes are TRBV5-1 and TRBJ1-2; 11 bases line up with TRBD1. The CDR3 sequence is 15 residues long. The germline V gene has CDR1 SGHRS and CDR2 YFSETQ. J lost 5 bases, V lost 4 bases, and 7 bases had no gene match. Filled out from reference TRBV5-1 and TRBJ1-2, the complete variable domain reads KAGVTQTPRYLIKTRGQQVTLSCSPISGHRSVSWYQQTPGQGLQFLFEYFSETQRNKGNFPGRFSGRQFSNSRSEMNVSTLELGDSALYLCASSKGTGGRYGYTFGSGTRLTVV.

This clone has a single count. The J gene is TRBJ2-1, the V gene TRBV18; 8 nucleotides line up with TRBD2. Trimming took 3 bases from V and 4 from J; bases not matched to a gene: 8. The CDR3 consists of 16 residues. Germline V lookup: CDR1 KGHSH, CDR2 LQKENI. The CDR3 DNA reads as TGTGCCAGCTCACCCCCGAGCGGGAGCATATACAATGAGCAGTTCTTC. It codes for CASSPPSGSIYNEQFF.

The chain carries TRBV10-3 and TRBJ2-7, with 8 bases aligning to TRBD2. The ends lost 8 bases at V and 0 bases at J; junction bases unmatched: 3. Germline values: CDR1 ENHRY, CDR2 SYGVKD. The CDR3 sequence is 13 residues long. Here the CDR3 reads CAIERESSYEQYF. The DNA of the CDR3 is TGTGCCATCGAGCGGGAGTCCTCCTACGAGCAGTACTTC.

This clone has ten or more counts. This sample also contains other DNA sequences that code for the same CDR3. The chain carries TRBV11-3 and TRBJ2-1; D may be TRBD2 (6 bases). Germline CDR1 reads SGHNT; CDR2 reads YENEEA. V dropped 1 base and J dropped 8 bases, with 9 bases sitting between them. CDR3 length: 13 amino acids. The CDR3 loop is CASSLGWGDEQFF. The CDR3 DNA reads as TGTGCCAGCAGCTTAGGGTGGGGGGATGAGCAGTTCTTC.

V usage is TRBV5-6 and J usage is TRBJ2-2; D unresolved. The CDR3 consists of 16 residues. Germline CDR1 reads SGHDT; CDR2 reads YYEEEE. The V and J ends lost 0 bases and 1 base respectively, with 10 bases between them. CDR3 sequence reads: CASSLVRLRNTGELFF. In DNA, the CDR3 is TGTGCCAGCAGCTTGGTACGACTCCGGAACACCGGGGAGCTGTTTTTT.

The chain carries TRBV9 and TRBJ1-6; D remains ambiguous. V was shortened by 0 bases and J by 6 bases, with 7 bases between the two germline ends. CDR1 is SGDLS, CDR2 YYNGEE, per germline. CDR3 length: 14 residues. CDR3 sequence reads: CASSVDAVNSPLHF. In nucleotides, the CDR3 is TGTGCCAGCAGCGTAGACGCGGTTAATTCACCCCTCCACTTT.

The chain joins TRBV2 to TRBJ2-1; 15 nucleotides agree with TRBD2. The trim removed 5 bases at V and 2 bases at J, leaving 10 bases unmatched. This CDR3 comprises 19 residues. CDR1 SNHLY and CDR2 FYNNEI come from the germline V gene. CDR3 protein: CASSQPRTSGRGPYNEQFF. The DNA of the CDR3 is TGTGCCAGCAGTCAACCTAGGACTAGCGGGAGGGGACCCTACAATGAGCAGTTCTTC.

The chain combines TRBV6-6 with TRBJ2-1; tentatively, D is TRBD1 (6 bases). Looked up from germline, CDR1 is MNHNY and CDR2 is SVGAGI (reference sequence). The V end lost 2 bases, the J end lost 5 bases, and 10 bases lay between the germline ends. The CDR3 is 14 residues long. CDR3 amino acids: CASSYGTHDNEQFF. CDR3 nucleotide sequence: TGTGCCAGCAGTTACGGGACACACGACAATGAGCAGTTCTTC.

This rearrangement joins TRBV4-3 to TRBJ1-1; no clear D. CDR1 LGHNA and CDR2 YSLEER come from the germline V gene. The V and J ends lost 3 bases and 6 bases respectively, with 14 bases between them. The CDR3 totals 14 residues. The CDR3 DNA is TGCGCCAGCAGCCAGAGGGCCCAAAGGGCTGAAGCTTTCTTT. Protein product: CASSQRAQRAEAFF.

The gene calls are TRBV2 and TRBJ1-1; no clear D gene. From germline, CDR1 is SNHLY and CDR2 FYNNEI. The CDR3 is made up of 13 amino acids. V was pared by 5 bases and J by 1 base, with 8 bases between. As DNA, the CDR3 is TGTGCCAGCAGTATCCTCCCGAACACTGAAGCTTTCTTT. Translation: CASSILPNTEAFF.

The chain recombines TRBV4-3 with TRBJ2-2; TRBD1 might be the D (6 bases). Germline V gene data show CDR1 as LGHNA and CDR2 as YSLEER. Trimming cost V 5 bases and J 0 bases, with 13 bases left between them. CDR3 length equals 16 residues. This chain's CDR3 is CASSFRDTSNTGELFF. As DNA, the CDR3 is TGCGCCAGCAGCTTCCGGGACACGTCGAACACCGGGGAGCTGTTTTTT.

This clone was seen more than once but under ten times. The V and J genes are TRBV5-1 and TRBJ2-1, with 12 bases identical to TRBD2. With V trimmed by 5 bases and J by 0 bases, 15 bases remained unmatched. Germline values: CDR1 SGHRS, CDR2 YFSETQ. This CDR3 is built from 20 residues. In DNA, the CDR3 is TGCGCCAGCAGACACACTCCGGGACTAGCGGGTCAAAGCTCCTACAATGAGCAGTTCTTC. Translating gives CASRHTPGLAGQSSYNEQFF.

DNA of the CDR3: TGTGCCAGCAGCCTAGGAGTAGAAGAGACCCAGTACTTC. Translated: CASSLGVEETQYF. This chain uses TRBV11-2 with TRBJ2-5; D is uncertain. The length of the CDR3 is 13 residues. The V end was cut by 5 bases, the J end by 3 bases, with 10 bases between. CDR1 is SGHAT, CDR2 FQNNGV, per germline.

The chain links TRBV4-1 to TRBJ1-1; 7 bases are shared with TRBD1. The trim removed 5 bases at V and 3 bases at J, leaving 6 bases unmatched. This CDR3 region has 14 residues. Germline V gene data show CDR1 as MGHRA and CDR2 as YSYEKL. This CDR3 is CASSYYQGDTEAFF. The CDR3 DNA sequence: TGCGCCAGCAGCTACTACCAGGGGGACACTGAAGCTTTCTTT.

This clone was detected a few times. V and J are TRBV19 and TRBJ1-4, with D unclear. With 7 bases removed from V and 8 bases from J, the gap between germline ends came to 11 bases. This CDR3 comprises 12 residues. Germline CDR1 and CDR2: LNHDA and SQIVND (reference sequence). The CDR3 protein is CASNRVGEKLFF. As DNA, the CDR3 is TGTGCCAGTAACCGGGTTGGGGAAAAACTGTTTTTT. The variable domain in full, completed from reference TRBV19 and TRBJ1-4, reads DGGITQSPKYLFRKEGQNVTLSCEQNLNHDAMYWYRQDPGQGLRLIYYSQIVNDFQKGDIAEGYSVSREKKESFPLTVTSAQKNPTAFYLCASNRVGEKLFFGSGTQLSVL.

This sequence joins TRBV30 and TRBJ1-2; D is perhaps TRBD1 (5 bases). V dropped 6 bases and J dropped 4 bases, with 18 bases sitting between them. Germline loops: CDR1 GTSNPN, CDR2 SVGIG (reference sequence). The CDR3 is 14 residues long. CDR3 loop: CACQAGRGGYGYTF. The CDR3 nucleotides read TGTGCCTGTCAAGCCGGGAGGGGAGGCTATGGCTACACCTTC.

The chain has TRBV28 and TRBJ1-2; D is uncertain. Germline V gives CDR1 MDHEN, CDR2 SYDVKM. Between the trimmed V and J ends, which lost 2 bases and 4 bases, there was a span of 11 bases. The CDR3 runs 14 residues. In DNA form, the CDR3 reads TGTGCCAGCAGTTTACGGGGTAGAGGCTATGGCTACACCTTC. The encoded protein is CASSLRGRGYGYTF.

This sequence joins TRBV3-1 (or the pseudogene TRBV3-2) and TRBJ2-7, with D uncertain. V was clipped by 5 bases and J by 6 bases, with 8 bases between them. The CDR3 is 11 residues long. Germline V CDR1 and CDR2: LGHDT, YNNKEL (reference sequence). CDR3 protein: CASSFLLEQYF. As DNA, the CDR3 is TGTGCCAGCAGCTTCCTCCTCGAGCAGTACTTC.

This sequence joins TRBV12-5 and TRBJ2-1; D is uncertain. This CDR3 contains 16 residues. Per the germline V gene, CDR1 is LGHNT and CDR2 is FRNRAP. Trimming shortened V by 1 base and J by 0 bases, and 10 bases separated the two germline ends. CDR3 amino acids: CASGLARSSSYNEQFF. The CDR3 bases are TGTGCTAGTGGTTTGGCACGGAGTAGCTCCTACAATGAGCAGTTCTTC.

The rearrangement uses TRBV7-3 and TRBJ1-1; D not resolved. This CDR3 spans 13 amino acids. Trimming cost V 0 bases and J 1 base, with 3 bases left between them. Germline V lookup: CDR1 SGHTA, CDR2 FQGTGA. The CDR3 loop reads CASSLTRNTEAFF. The CDR3, as DNA: TGTGCCAGCAGCTTAACCAGGAACACTGAAGCTTTCTTT.

The chain carries TRBV12-5 and TRBJ2-1; 8 bases align to TRBD1. Looked up from germline, CDR1 is LGHNT and CDR2 is FRNRAP. The length of the CDR3 is 13 residues. Unmatched junction bases numbered 4, after V lost 8 bases and J lost 4 bases. The CDR3 region is CASRQGLYNEQFF. CDR3 sequence (DNA): TGTGCTAGTCGACAGGGGCTTTACAATGAGCAGTTCTTC.